At least ten counts were recorded for the clone carrying this T cell receptor (beta chain). Its matching antigen is unknown. RNA transcripts provided the source from which TCR beta CDR3 regions were amplified. A set of HTBI primers served as the primers for a first-round RT-PCR of the TCR CDR3. TCRdb re-called the multiplex PCR reads with MiXCR, one entry per CDR3 protein. The data hold a few hundred thousand distinct CDR3 sequences, with roughly 20% observed a single time. The data were obtained in a study of T cells in Graves' hyperthyroidism and ophthalmopathy. Study-level background: Once the initial diagnosis was made, peripheral blood was obtained before any treatment. Whole-study results and caveats: Ophthalmopathy was distinguished from stable hyperthyroidism by 13 V-J signatures.

The study excluded patients with uncontrolled infection, other autoimmune disease, pregnancy or lactation. The diagnostic basis comprised clinical symptoms, serum thyroxine and TRAb, thyroid ultrasound and orbital computed tomography. Germline lookup yields CDR1 GTSNPN and CDR2 SVGIG (reference sequence). V was pared by 1 base and J by 0 bases, with 7 bases between. The CDR3 extends over 13 amino acids. The sequence came from a woman in her forties with Graves' ophthalmopathy. The chain carries TRBV30 and TRBJ2-7; no clear D. The source material was blood. CDR3 sequence: CAWSGSNSYEQYF. The DNA of the CDR3 is TGTGCCTGGAGTGGGAGTAACTCCTACGAGCAGTACTTC. Combining the CDR3 with reference TRBV30 and TRBJ2-7 gives the whole variable domain SQTIHQWPATLVQPVGSPLSLECTVEGTSNPNLYWYRQAAGRGLQLLFYSVGIGQISSEVPQNLSASRPQDRQFILSSKKLLLSDSGFYLCAWSGSNSYEQYFGPGTRLTVT.